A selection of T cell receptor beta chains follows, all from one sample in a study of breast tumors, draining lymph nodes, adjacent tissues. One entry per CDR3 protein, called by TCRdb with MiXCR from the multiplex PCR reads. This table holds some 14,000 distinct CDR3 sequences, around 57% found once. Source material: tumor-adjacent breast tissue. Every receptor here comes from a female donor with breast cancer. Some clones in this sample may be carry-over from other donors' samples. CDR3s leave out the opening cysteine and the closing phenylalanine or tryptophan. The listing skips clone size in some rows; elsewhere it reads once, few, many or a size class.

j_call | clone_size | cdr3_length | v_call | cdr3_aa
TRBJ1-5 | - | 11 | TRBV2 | ASRIGSGQPQH
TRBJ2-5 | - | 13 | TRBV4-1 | ASSQERAAQETQY
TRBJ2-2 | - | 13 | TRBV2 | ASSLVTQGTGELF
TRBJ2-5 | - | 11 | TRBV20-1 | SVLGRVQETQY
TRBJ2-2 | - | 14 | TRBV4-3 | ASSQRTSLGYGELF
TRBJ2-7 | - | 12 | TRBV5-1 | ASSLLPLGYEQY
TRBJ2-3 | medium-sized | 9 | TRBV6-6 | ASSATDTQY
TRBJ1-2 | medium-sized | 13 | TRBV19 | ASSPRVGLEHGYT
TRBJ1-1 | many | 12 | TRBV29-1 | SVPGTSTNTEAF
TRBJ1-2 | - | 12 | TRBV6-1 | ASTPGGSPSGYT
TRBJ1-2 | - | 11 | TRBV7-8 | ASSLAPGAGYT
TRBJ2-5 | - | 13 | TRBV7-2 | ASSLSPSAPETRY
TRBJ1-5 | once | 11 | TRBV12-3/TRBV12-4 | ASSLEGIQPQH
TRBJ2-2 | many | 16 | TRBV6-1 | ASRKTSGRGTHPGELF
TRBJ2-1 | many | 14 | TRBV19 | ASSPSRLAGAQEQF
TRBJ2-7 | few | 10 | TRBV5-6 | ASGSTGVGQY
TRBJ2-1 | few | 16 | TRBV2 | ASSELRLAGGIYNEQF
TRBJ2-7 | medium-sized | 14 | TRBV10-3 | AISEPTGKGTYEQY
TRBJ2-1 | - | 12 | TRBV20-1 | SAILGLADNEQF